The 21 T cell receptor beta chains below come from one sample, sequenced in a study of CD8+ T cells in alopecia areata. Sample treatment: oral pan-JAK inhibitor, 5-10 mg twice daily. TCR sequencing used cDNA made by reverse transcription of extracted RNA. Sequencing used immunoSEQ multiplex PCR; TCRdb keeps in-frame clones, though not all of them. Altogether about 160,000 clones are present, roughly 65% being singletons, with the ten largest covering approximately 0.91%. Here the sequenced sample was CD4+ T cells sorted from blood, taken at week 4, from a patient treated with tofacitinib. The receptors were sampled from a human donor with alopecia areata.

This chain links TRBV30 with TRBJ2-5; 7 nucleotides match TRBD2. The V gene end was trimmed by 0 bases and the J gene end by 6 bases; junction bases not matched to a gene: 13. The V gene's germline CDR1 is GTSNPN and CDR2 SVGIG (reference sequence). The CDR3 totals 16 residues. The CDR3 region is CAWSVPGGVGPKTQYF. For the CDR3, the DNA is TGTGCCTGGAGTGTACCTGGGGGGGTCGGGCCGAAGACCCAGTACTTC. The variable domain in full, with the rest retrieved from reference TRBV30 and TRBJ2-5, is SQTIHQWPATLVQPVGSPLSLECTVEGTSNPNLYWYRQAAGRGLQLLFYSVGIGQISSEVPQNLSASRPQDRQFILSSKKLLLSDSGFYLCAWSVPGGVGPKTQYFGPGTRLLVL.

The rearrangement joins TRBV4-3 to TRBJ2-3; 9 bases are shared with TRBD2. The CDR3 totals 18 residues. Germline V lookup: CDR1 LGHNA, CDR2 YSLEER. With 0 bases clipped from V and 11 bases from J, the junction kept 18 bases outside the gene matches. DNA for the CDR3: TGCGCCAGCAGCCAAGATCCCCCCGGGGCTAGCGGGGCACTGAAGCAGTATTTT. It specifies CASSQDPPGASGALKQYF.

This rearrangement joins TRBV29-1 to TRBJ2-2; a possible D gene is TRBD2 (5 bases). The V end was cut by 4 bases, the J end by 4 bases, with 16 bases between. The CDR3 length is 15 residues. Germline values: CDR1 SQVTM, CDR2 ANQGSEA. CDR3 sequence reads: CSVGGLQSTTGELFF. The CDR3 DNA follows: TGCAGCGTTGGTGGACTCCAGAGCACCACCGGGGAGCTGTTTTTT.

V and J are TRBV10-3 and TRBJ2-7, with TRBD2 matching over 7 bases. CDR3 length: 13 amino acids. The V gene's germline CDR1 is ENHRY and CDR2 SYGVKD. The J segment lost 1 base and the V segment lost 6 bases, leaving 3 bases of the junction unmatched. As DNA, the CDR3 is TGTGCCATCAGAAAGGGAGGGTCCTACGAGCAGTACTTC. Protein sequence: CAIRKGGSYEQYF.

This chain connects TRBV27 to TRBJ1-5; D is unresolved. The CDR3 has 14 residues. V shed 2 bases and J shed 4 bases, with 9 bases lying between them. CDR1 is MNHEY, CDR2 SMNVEV, per germline (reference sequence). CDR3 sequence reads: CASSLQAPNQPQHF. The CDR3 DNA reads TGTGCCAGCAGTTTACAGGCCCCTAATCAGCCCCAGCATTTT.

The chain couples TRBV18 to TRBJ1-4; no clear D. The CDR3 is 13 amino acids. CDR1 is KGHSH, CDR2 LQKENI, per germline. V was shortened by 3 bases and J by 2 bases, with 4 bases between the two germline ends. CDR3 amino acids: CASSPITNEKLFF. The CDR3, as DNA: TGTGCCAGCTCACCGATTACTAATGAAAAACTGTTTTTT.

The chain combines TRBV20-1 with TRBJ2-1; no clear D gene. The germline V and J ends were trimmed by 5 bases and 2 bases, with 4 bases remaining between them. This CDR3 is 11 amino acids long. From germline, CDR1 is DFQATT and CDR2 SNEGSKA (reference sequence). The chain's CDR3 is CSAVPYNEQFF. The CDR3 DNA reads TGCAGTGCTGTCCCCTACAATGAGCAGTTCTTC.

The CDR3 nucleotides are TGCGCCAGCAGTGGATGGCAGACCTACGAGCAGTACTTC. The encoded protein is CASSGWQTYEQYF. This chain connects TRBV10-2 to TRBJ2-7; no reliable D call. Trimming left V 4 bases short and J 2 bases short, with 9 bases between. This CDR3 spans 13 amino acids. Germline V gene lookup returns CDR1 WSHSY and CDR2 SAAADI.

CDR3 sequence (DNA): TGTGCCTGGAGTGTATTACGAGGCGGGGAGCTGTTTTTT. Protein product: CAWSVLRGGELFF. The genes are TRBV30 and TRBJ2-2; D gene ambiguous. The V end lost 0 bases, the J end lost 7 bases, and 9 bases lay between the germline ends. The CDR3 consists of 13 residues. From germline, CDR1 is GTSNPN and CDR2 SVGIG (reference sequence). Filled out from reference TRBV30 and TRBJ2-2, the complete variable domain reads SQTIHQWPATLVQPVGSPLSLECTVEGTSNPNLYWYRQAAGRGLQLLFYSVGIGQISSEVPQNLSASRPQDRQFILSSKKLLLSDSGFYLCAWSVLRGGELFFGEGSRLTVL.

The V call is TRBV11-2, the J call TRBJ2-2; 8 bases line up with TRBD1. Per the germline V gene, CDR1 is SGHAT and CDR2 is FQNNGV. With 5 bases clipped from V and 0 bases from J, the junction kept 5 bases outside the gene matches. This CDR3 is built from 16 residues. DNA for the CDR3: TGTGCCAGCAGCCCCTGGACAGGGTCGAACACCGGGGAGCTGTTTTTT. This gives the protein CASSPWTGSNTGELFF.

This chain links TRBV11-2 with TRBJ2-5; weak D call: TRBD1 (6 bases). Trimming took 4 bases from V and 1 from J, leaving 7 bases between them. The CDR3 runs 13 residues. Germline V gene sequence: CDR1 SGHAT, CDR2 FQNNGV. The CDR3 DNA follows: TGTGCCAGCAGCTCACAGGGCCAAGAGACCCAGTACTTC. It yields the protein CASSSQGQETQYF.

The rearrangement links TRBV5-4 to TRBJ2-5; 7 nucleotides line up with TRBD1. Germline V lookup: CDR1 SGHNT, CDR2 YYREEE (reference sequence). CDR3 length equals 15 residues. The junction had 7 bases not matched to a gene; V was cut back by 4 bases and J by 1 base. The CDR3 nucleotides are TGTGCCAGCAGCCGGGACAGCGAGTTCCAAGAGACCCAGTACTTC. Its translation: CASSRDSEFQETQYF.

The rearrangement uses TRBV29-1 and TRBJ1-6; 9 positions match TRBD1. This CDR3 comprises 13 residues. The germline V gene encodes CDR1 SQVTM and CDR2 ANQGSEA. V lost 6 bases to trimming and J lost 8 bases; unmatched junction nucleotides: 5. The CDR3 DNA reads as TGCAGCGTCAGGGACAGGGAAGATTCACCCCTCCACTTT. It specifies CSVRDREDSPLHF.

The V call is TRBV6-5, the J call TRBJ2-3; D unresolved. Per the germline V gene, CDR1 is MNHEY and CDR2 is SVGAGI. This CDR3 is built from 13 residues. The V end lost 5 bases, the J end lost 2 bases, and 8 bases lay between the germline ends. In nucleotides, the CDR3 is TGTGCCAGCAGTACACGGGTCACAGATACGCAGTATTTT. Translating gives CASSTRVTDTQYF.

The J gene is TRBJ2-7, the V gene TRBV5-1, with D perhaps matching TRBD1 or TRBD2 (5 bases each). This CDR3 region has 15 residues. Germline assignment: CDR1 SGHRS and CDR2 YFSETQ. Trimming removed 4 bases at V and 5 bases at J, with 19 bases between. CDR3 protein: CASSHTGTPANEQYF. CDR3 DNA sequence: TGCGCCAGCAGCCATACCGGGACCCCAGCCAACGAGCAGTACTTC. The full variable domain, its missing parts supplied by reference TRBV5-1 and TRBJ2-7, is KAGVTQTPRYLIKTRGQQVTLSCSPISGHRSVSWYQQTPGQGLQFLFEYFSETQRNKGNFPGRFSGRQFSNSRSEMNVSTLELGDSALYLCASSHTGTPANEQYFGPGTRLTVT.

The table lists this clone with many counts. DNA of the CDR3: TGTGCCAGCAATCACAGGGGGGGCACCGGGGAGCTGTTTTTT. Encoded protein: CASNHRGGTGELFF. The chain combines TRBV6-6 with TRBJ2-2; D might be TRBD1 (8 bases). The CDR3 is 14 residues long. Germline V CDR1 and CDR2: MNHNY, SVGAGI (reference sequence). V gave up 7 bases and J gave up 4 bases, with 13 bases separating them.

The chain carries TRBV6-5 and TRBJ2-3; D remains ambiguous. CDR3 size: 14 residues. Germline CDR1 is MNHEY and CDR2 is SVGAGI. Trimming stripped 0 bases from V and 2 bases from J, with 6 bases between. The CDR3 DNA is TGTGCCAGCAGTTACTCTCATTTCACAGATACGCAGTATTTT. It translates to CASSYSHFTDTQYF.

This chain joins TRBV6-5 and TRBJ1-6; no clear D gene. Germline assignment: CDR1 MNHEY and CDR2 SVGAGI. The ends were cut back, 3 bases at V and 9 bases at J, with 12 bases in the middle. The CDR3 contains 14 residues. CDR3: CASSYLGSRSPLHF. CDR3 sequence (DNA): TGTGCCAGCAGTTATTTAGGTTCACGTTCACCCCTCCACTTT.

V gene TRBV7-8 combines with J gene TRBJ2-3; D may match TRBD1 or TRBD2 (7 bases each). This CDR3 comprises 16 residues. CDR1 is SGHVS and CDR2 is FQNEAQ in the germline V gene. V dropped 5 bases and J dropped 4 bases, with 19 bases sitting between them. DNA for the CDR3: TGTGCCAGCAGCCCCAGGGGGGGACTATCAGCAGATACGCAGTATTTT. Protein product: CASSPRGGLSADTQYF.

The chain employs TRBV9 and TRBJ1-2; 7 bases match TRBD1. After removal of 2 bases from V and 3 bases from J, the junction contained 7 bases not matched to a gene. CDR3 size: 15 residues. In germline, CDR1 is SGDLS, CDR2 YYNGEE. The CDR3 DNA sequence: TGTGCCAGCAGCGTGAGTGACAGGGAGGACTATGGCTACACCTTC. As protein: CASSVSDREDYGYTF.

This rearrangement joins TRBV30 to TRBJ2-1; a possible D gene is TRBD2 (5 bases). Trimming cost V 0 bases and J 12 bases, with 12 bases left between them. The CDR3 sequence is 12 residues long. CDR1 and CDR2 (germline): GTSNPN, SVGIG (reference sequence). The CDR3 DNA sequence: TGTGCCTGGAGTGTAAACTTAGAGGGGCAGTTCTTC. Protein: CAWSVNLEGQFF.